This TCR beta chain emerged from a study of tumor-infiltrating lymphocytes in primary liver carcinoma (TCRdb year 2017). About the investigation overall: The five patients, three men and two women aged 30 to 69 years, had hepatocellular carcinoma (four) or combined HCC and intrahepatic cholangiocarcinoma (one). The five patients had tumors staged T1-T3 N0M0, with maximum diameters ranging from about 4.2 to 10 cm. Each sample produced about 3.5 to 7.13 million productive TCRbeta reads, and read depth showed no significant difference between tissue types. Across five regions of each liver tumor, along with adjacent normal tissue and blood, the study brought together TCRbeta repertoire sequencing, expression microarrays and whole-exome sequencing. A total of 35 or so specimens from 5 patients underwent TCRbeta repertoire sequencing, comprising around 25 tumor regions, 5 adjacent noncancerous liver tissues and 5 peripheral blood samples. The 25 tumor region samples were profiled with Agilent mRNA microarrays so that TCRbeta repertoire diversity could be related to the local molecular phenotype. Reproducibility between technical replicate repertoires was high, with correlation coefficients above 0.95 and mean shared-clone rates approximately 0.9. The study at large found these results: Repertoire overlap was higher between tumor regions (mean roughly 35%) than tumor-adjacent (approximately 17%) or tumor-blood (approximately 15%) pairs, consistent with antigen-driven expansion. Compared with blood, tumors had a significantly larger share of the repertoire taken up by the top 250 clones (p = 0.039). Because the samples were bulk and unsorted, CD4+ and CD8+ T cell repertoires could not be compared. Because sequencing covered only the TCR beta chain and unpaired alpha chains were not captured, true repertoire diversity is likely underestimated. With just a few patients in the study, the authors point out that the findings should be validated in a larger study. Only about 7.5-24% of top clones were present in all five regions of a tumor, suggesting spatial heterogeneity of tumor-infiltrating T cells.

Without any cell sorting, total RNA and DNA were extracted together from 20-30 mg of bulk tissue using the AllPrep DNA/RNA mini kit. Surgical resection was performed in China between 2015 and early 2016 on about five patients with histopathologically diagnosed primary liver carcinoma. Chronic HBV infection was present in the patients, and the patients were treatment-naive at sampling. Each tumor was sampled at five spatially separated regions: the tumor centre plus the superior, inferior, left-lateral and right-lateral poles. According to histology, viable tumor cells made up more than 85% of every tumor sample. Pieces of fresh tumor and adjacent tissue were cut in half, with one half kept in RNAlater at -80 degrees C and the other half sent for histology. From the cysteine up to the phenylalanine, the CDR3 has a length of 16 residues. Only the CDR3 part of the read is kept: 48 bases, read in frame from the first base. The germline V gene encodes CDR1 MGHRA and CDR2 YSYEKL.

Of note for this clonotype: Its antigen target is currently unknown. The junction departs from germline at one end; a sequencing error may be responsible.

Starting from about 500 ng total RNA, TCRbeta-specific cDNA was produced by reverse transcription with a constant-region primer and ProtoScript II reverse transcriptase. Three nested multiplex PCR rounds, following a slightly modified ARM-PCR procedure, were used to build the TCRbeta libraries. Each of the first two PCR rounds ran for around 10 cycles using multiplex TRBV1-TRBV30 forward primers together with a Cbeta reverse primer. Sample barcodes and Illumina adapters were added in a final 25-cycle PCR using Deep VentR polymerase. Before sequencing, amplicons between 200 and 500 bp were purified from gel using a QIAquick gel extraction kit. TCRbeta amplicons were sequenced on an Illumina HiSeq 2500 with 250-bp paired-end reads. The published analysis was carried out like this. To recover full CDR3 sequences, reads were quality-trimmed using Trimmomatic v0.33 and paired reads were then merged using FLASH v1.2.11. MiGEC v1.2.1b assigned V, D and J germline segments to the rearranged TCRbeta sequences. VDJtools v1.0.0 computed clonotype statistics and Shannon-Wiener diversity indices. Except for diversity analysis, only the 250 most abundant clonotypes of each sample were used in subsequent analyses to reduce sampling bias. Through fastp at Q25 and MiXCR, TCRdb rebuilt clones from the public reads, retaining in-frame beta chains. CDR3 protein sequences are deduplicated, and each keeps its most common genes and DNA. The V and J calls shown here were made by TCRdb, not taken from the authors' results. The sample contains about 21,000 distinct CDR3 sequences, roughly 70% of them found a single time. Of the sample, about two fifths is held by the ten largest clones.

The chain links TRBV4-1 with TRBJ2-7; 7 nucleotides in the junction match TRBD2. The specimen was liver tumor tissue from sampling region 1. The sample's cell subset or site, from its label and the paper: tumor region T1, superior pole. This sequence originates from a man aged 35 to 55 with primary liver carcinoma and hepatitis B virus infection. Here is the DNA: TGCACCAGCAGCCAATCGCTAGCGGAGCCACTTTACGAGCAATACTTC. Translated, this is CTSSQSLAEPLYEQYF.